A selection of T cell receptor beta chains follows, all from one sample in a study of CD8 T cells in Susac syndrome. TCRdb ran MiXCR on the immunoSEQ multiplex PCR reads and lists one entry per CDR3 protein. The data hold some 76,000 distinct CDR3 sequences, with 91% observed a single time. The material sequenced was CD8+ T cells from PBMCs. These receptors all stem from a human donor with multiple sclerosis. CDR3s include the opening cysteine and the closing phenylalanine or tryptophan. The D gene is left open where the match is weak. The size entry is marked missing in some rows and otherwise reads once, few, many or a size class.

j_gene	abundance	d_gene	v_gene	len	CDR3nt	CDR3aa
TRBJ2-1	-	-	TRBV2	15	TGTGCCAGCAGTGAAGTACAGGGTTGGGACAATGAGCAGTTCTTC	CASSEVQGWDNEQFF
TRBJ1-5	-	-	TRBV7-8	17	TGTGCCAGCAGCTTAGACGGGGGCCCCCCTAGCAATCAGCCCCAGCATTTT	CASSLDGGPPSNQPQHF
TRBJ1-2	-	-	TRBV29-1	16	TGCAGCGTTTACGGGGGCTATGTCCCTGATAACTATGGCTACACCTTC	CSVYGGYVPDNYGYTF
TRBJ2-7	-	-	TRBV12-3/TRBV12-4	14	TGTGCCAGCAGGGCAACGAGGAGCTCCTACGAGCAGTACTTC	CASRATRSSYEQYF
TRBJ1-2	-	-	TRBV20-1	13	TGCAGTGCTAGAGCCCCGTCCGAGTATGGCTACACCTTC	CSARAPSEYGYTF
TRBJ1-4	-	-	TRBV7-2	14	TGTGCCAGCAGCTTAGCGGTGTTCGATGAAAAACTGTTTTTT	CASSLAVFDEKLFF
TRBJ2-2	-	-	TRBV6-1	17	TGTGCCAGCAGTGAATTTTGGCCAGGGGTCGACACCGGGGAGCTGTTTTTT	CASSEFWPGVDTGELFF
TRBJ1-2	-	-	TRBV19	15	TGTGCCAGTATCGCCCCCGGACCCACGGGAGCTGGCTACACCTTC	CASIAPGPTGAGYTF
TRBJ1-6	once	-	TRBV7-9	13	TGTGCCAGCAGCTCCTCAGGGGTTTCACCCCTCCACTTT	CASSSSGVSPLHF
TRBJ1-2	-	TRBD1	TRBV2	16	TGTGCCAGCAGTGGGGGCCGGGACAGATCCTTCTATGGCTACACCTTC	CASSGGRDRSFYGYTF
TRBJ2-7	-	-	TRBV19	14	TGTGCCAGTAGTGGGTGGTTGGATTTCGCCGAGCAGTACTTC	CASSGWLDFAEQYF
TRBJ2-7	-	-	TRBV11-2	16	TGTGCCAGCAGCTTGTGGAGGACAGGACTAACCTACGAGCAGTACTTC	CASSLWRTGLTYEQYF
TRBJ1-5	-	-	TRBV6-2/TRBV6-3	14	TGTGCCAGCAGTTATACACGGTACAATCAGCCCCAGCATTTT	CASSYTRYNQPQHF